These T cell receptor beta chains were read from a single sample in a study of shared clonotypes between healthy human individuals. TCRdb keeps only in-frame clones here, not all; method: immunoSEQ multiplex PCR. Among under 850,000 clones listed, about 92% were seen once. The sequenced material came from naive CD8+ T cells sorted from blood. These receptors were collected from a man younger than 45 in good health. Each CDR3 is given with its conserved first and last residue. Each record gives: V gene, clone size, J gene, D gene, CDR3 protein, CDR3 DNA. A D gene is named only where the DNA matches it firmly. Clone size is given for some rows only: seen once, a few or many times, or a class if the clone is expanded.

TRBV6-5	-	TRBJ2-2	-	CASSMTVKTTGELFF	TGTGCCAGCAGTATGACAGTAAAGACCACCGGGGAGCTGTTTTTT
TRBV29-1	-	TRBJ2-7	TRBD1	CSVNTGTEIYEQYF	TGCAGCGTAAACACCGGGACAGAGATCTACGAGCAGTACTTC
TRBV6-5	-	TRBJ2-5	TRBD2	CASSYGAGGETQYF	TGTGCCAGCAGTTACGGGGCGGGAGGGGAGACCCAGTACTTC
TRBV6-5	-	TRBJ1-1	-	CASSYLPGADTEAFF	TGTGCCAGCAGTTACCTGCCGGGGGCGGACACTGAAGCTTTCTTT
TRBV5-1	-	TRBJ2-3	-	CASSEGSTDTQYF	TGCGCCAGCAGCGAGGGAAGCACAGATACGCAGTATTTT
TRBV9	-	TRBJ2-7	-	CASGGRDEQYF	TGTGCCAGCGGGGGCAGGGACGAGCAGTACTTC
TRBV7-6	once	TRBJ2-3	-	CASSPRVGADTQYF	TGTGCCAGCAGCCCCCGGGTGGGGGCAGATACGCAGTATTTT
TRBV4-1	-	TRBJ1-5	-	CASSQEMYSNQPQHF	TGCGCCAGCAGCCAAGAAATGTACAGCAATCAGCCCCAGCATTTT
TRBV30	-	TRBJ1-2	-	CAWSEKRAGTNYGYTF	TGTGCCTGGAGTGAGAAAAGGGCCGGCACTAACTATGGCTACACCTTC
TRBV29-1	-	TRBJ2-2	-	CSGRQENTGELFF	TGCAGCGGCCGACAGGAGAACACCGGGGAGCTGTTTTTT
TRBV7-9	-	TRBJ2-7	-	CASALSENMYEQYF	TGTGCCTCTGCTTTGTCAGAGAATATGTACGAGCAGTACTTC
TRBV7-9	-	TRBJ2-7	TRBD2	CASSPNRTSGYEQYF	TGTGCCAGCAGTCCCAATCGCACTAGCGGCTACGAGCAGTACTTC
TRBV11-2	-	TRBJ1-1	-	CASSILSGPNTEAFF	TGTGCCAGCAGCATATTATCCGGGCCCAACACTGAAGCTTTCTTT
TRBV9	-	TRBJ1-4	-	CASSGVPGEKLFF	TGTGCCAGCAGTGGGGTACCTGGCGAAAAACTGTTTTTT
TRBV4-1	-	TRBJ2-7	TRBD2	CASSQVALAGGTYEQYF	TGCGCCAGCAGCCAAGTGGCGCTAGCGGGAGGTACCTACGAGCAGTACTTC
TRBV11-2	-	TRBJ1-3	-	CASSFDDPRQYSGNTIYF	TGTGCCAGCAGCTTCGACGACCCGCGACAGTACTCTGGAAACACCATATATTTT
TRBV11-2	-	TRBJ2-5	TRBD2	CASSFQLAGGETQYF	TGTGCCAGCAGCTTCCAACTAGCGGGAGGGGAGACCCAGTACTTC
TRBV30	-	TRBJ2-2	-	CARQEVVGELFF	TGTGCCCGGCAGGAAGTGGTCGGGGAGCTGTTTTTT
TRBV7-3	-	TRBJ2-1	TRBD2	CASSSGLAGGFHEQFF	TGTGCCAGCAGCTCGGGACTAGCGGGAGGTTTTCATGAGCAGTTCTTC
TRBV6-6	-	TRBJ2-7	-	CASSYSNAGQLYEQYF	TGTGCCAGCAGTTACTCGAATGCGGGGCAACTTTACGAGCAGTACTTC
TRBV14	-	TRBJ2-5	TRBD1	CASSRPGQGLETQYF	TGTGCCAGCAGCCGACCGGGACAGGGTTTGGAGACCCAGTACTTC
TRBV18	few	TRBJ1-2	TRBD1	CASSPDRGGGLNYGYTF	TGTGCCAGCTCACCAGACAGGGGAGGTGGACTTAACTATGGCTACACCTTC
TRBV29-1	-	TRBJ2-1	TRBD2	CSVEGGLAGYNEQFF	TGCAGCGTTGAAGGTGGGCTAGCGGGGTACAATGAGCAGTTCTTC
TRBV28	-	TRBJ2-1	TRBD2	CASKFSGTDEQFF	TGTGCCAGCAAATTTAGCGGGACGGATGAGCAGTTCTTC
TRBV27	-	TRBJ2-1	-	CASSRAEIYEQFF	TGTGCCAGCAGCCGAGCCGAGATATATGAGCAGTTCTTC
TRBV2	few	TRBJ1-5	-	CASSPDGYSNQPQHF	TGTGCCAGCAGCCCGGACGGGTATAGCAATCAGCCCCAGCATTTT
TRBV9	-	TRBJ2-1	TRBD2	CASSPAEAGDMGEQFF	TGTGCCAGCAGCCCTGCCGAAGCGGGGGACATGGGTGAGCAGTTCTTC
TRBV30	-	TRBJ1-2	TRBD1	CAWSTGGYGYTF	TGTGCCTGGAGTACAGGGGGTTATGGCTACACCTTC
TRBV5-5	-	TRBJ2-5	TRBD2	CASSWTSGRGGETQYF	TGTGCCAGCAGCTGGACTAGCGGGAGGGGAGGGGAGACCCAGTACTTC
TRBV4-1	-	TRBJ2-1	-	CASSQDLNEQFF	TGCGCCAGCAGCCAAGACTTAAATGAGCAGTTCTTC
TRBV27	once	TRBJ2-7	-	CASSPSSDEQYF	TGTGCCAGCAGCCCATCCTCCGACGAGCAGTACTTC
TRBV19	-	TRBJ2-1	TRBD2	CASSPLAGGGNEQFF	TGTGCCAGTAGCCCACTAGCGGGAGGGGGCAATGAGCAGTTCTTC
TRBV28	-	TRBJ2-1	-	CASYGGQHNEQFF	TGTGCCAGCTATGGAGGCCAGCACAATGAGCAGTTCTTC
TRBV7-6	-	TRBJ2-1	-	CASSFSGLGTLLDNEQFF	TGTGCCAGCAGCTTTTCAGGGTTGGGAACCCTACTTGACAATGAGCAGTTCTTC
TRBV20-1	-	TRBJ2-1	-	CSARTTNEQFF	TGCAGTGCGAGGACTACCAATGAGCAGTTCTTC
TRBV7-9	-	TRBJ1-4	TRBD1	CASSPNRGRYEKLFF	TGTGCCAGCAGCCCCAACAGGGGGCGCTATGAAAAACTGTTTTTT
TRBV7-9	-	TRBJ1-3	-	CASSLEDFSGNTIYF	TGTGCCAGCAGCTTAGAGGATTTCTCTGGAAACACCATATATTTT
TRBV4-1	once	TRBJ2-7	-	CASSPSLGEAGYEQYF	TGCGCCAGCAGCCCCTCCCTGGGGGAGGCGGGCTACGAGCAGTACTTC
TRBV10-3	-	TRBJ2-7	TRBD2	CAISDSQLATYEQYF	TGTGCCATCAGTGATAGCCAACTAGCGACCTACGAGCAGTACTTC
TRBV5-4	-	TRBJ2-1	-	CASSLEGPPYNEQFF	TGTGCCAGCAGCTTGGAGGGTCCGCCCTACAATGAGCAGTTCTTC